What follows are 17 T cell receptor beta chains derived from one specimen sequenced in a study of early T cells in non-severe SARS-CoV-2 infection (dated by TCRdb to the early 2020s). Library method: 5' RACE. TCRdb lists the instrument as NextSeq 500. TCRdb trimmed the raw reads at Q25, called clones with MiXCR and kept productive beta chains. When rows share a CDR3 protein, they turn into one entry using the most common DNA and genes. The sample has about 46,000 distinct CDR3 sequences on record, around 9.6% of them singletons. Of the sample, approximately 5.4% falls within the top ten clones. The source was whole blood, collected at baseline. The receptor set was obtained from an adult who was a healthcare worker with PCR-confirmed SARS-CoV-2 infection or an uninfected control (not recorded which).

There are many counts of this clonotype. The chain carries TRBV7-6 and TRBJ2-1, with a tentative D call TRBD1 (5 bases). Per germline, CDR1 SGHVS and CDR2 FNYEAQ. CDR3 size: 13 residues. V lost 3 bases, J lost 5 bases, and 8 bases lay in between. This CDR3 reads CASSFATDNEQFF. The CDR3 DNA is TGTGCCAGCAGCTTCGCGACAGACAATGAGCAGTTCTTC.

The chain is built from TRBV6-1 and TRBJ2-7; D is possibly TRBD2 (6 bases). The CDR3 length is 14 residues. The V end was cut by 4 bases, the J end by 3 bases, with 13 bases between. Germline V CDR1 and CDR2: MNHNS, SASEGT. The CDR3 nucleotides are TGTGCCAGCAGTGTTGAAAGGGGAGGCTACGAGCAGTACTTC. It translates to CASSVERGGYEQYF.

There are a few counts of this clonotype. This chain joins TRBV7-8 and TRBJ2-3; D is undetermined. Germline V lookup: CDR1 SGHVS, CDR2 FQNEAQ. The CDR3 spans 13 residues. Between the trimmed V and J ends, which lost 4 bases and 2 bases, there was a span of 7 bases. CDR3 nucleotides: TGTGCCAGCAGCTGGCAACCCACAGATACGCAGTATTTT. Its protein is CASSWQPTDTQYF.

The rearrangement links TRBV11-2 to TRBJ2-3, with D unresolved. V was pared by 3 bases and J by 4 bases, with 8 bases between. Looked up from germline, CDR1 is SGHAT and CDR2 is FQNNGV. The CDR3 covers 13 residues. CDR3 sequence: CASSLGRADTQYF. CDR3 coding DNA: TGTGCCAGCAGCTTGGGCCGCGCAGATACGCAGTATTTT.

The chain combines TRBV7-2 with TRBJ2-3; D ambiguous. Germline V CDR1 and CDR2: SGHTA, FQGNSA. CDR3 length equals 14 residues. Between the trimmed V and J ends, which lost 5 bases and 1 base, there was a span of 10 bases. The CDR3 DNA is TGTGCCAGCAGCCTAATTGGGGGCACAGATACGCAGTATTTT. This codes for CASSLIGGTDTQYF. Full variable domain (remainder filled in from reference TRBV7-2 and TRBJ2-3): GAGVSQSPSNKVTEKGKDVELRCDPISGHTALYWYRQSLGQGLEFLIYFQGNSAPDKSGLPSDRFSAERTGGSVSTLTIQRTQQEDSAVYLCASSLIGGTDTQYFGPGTRLTVL.

This clonotype was detected ten times or more. This chain uses TRBV12-5 with TRBJ1-2; 8 positions agree with TRBD1. J lost 5 bases, V lost 5 bases, and 7 bases had no gene match. Germline V gene sequence: CDR1 LGHNT, CDR2 FRNRAP. The CDR3 runs 14 residues. CDR3 in amino acids: CASGGDRGEYGYTF. The CDR3 nucleotides are TGTGCTAGTGGTGGAGACAGGGGAGAATATGGCTACACCTTC.

This clonotype was seen a few times. This sequence joins TRBV11-2 and TRBJ2-3; no reliable D call. V was clipped by 3 bases and J by 4 bases, with 11 bases between them. CDR3 length: 14 residues. Germline-derived CDR1 and CDR2 are SGHAT and FQNNGV. The CDR3 DNA is TGTGCCAGCAGCTTTATTAGTTCCGCAGATACGCAGTATTTT. Amino acid sequence: CASSFISSADTQYF.

This clonotype was observed many times. The chain is built from TRBV5-5 and TRBJ2-7, with D perhaps matching TRBD1 (5 bases). The germline gives CDR1 SGHKS, CDR2 YYEKEE (reference sequence). V lost 4 bases, J lost 4 bases, and 12 bases lay in between. The CDR3 covers 13 residues. The CDR3 loop is CASSTAQGYEQYF. The CDR3, as DNA: TGTGCCAGCAGCACCGCCCAGGGTTACGAGCAGTACTTC.

This clonotype was found a few times. The rearrangement joins TRBV18 to TRBJ2-1, with TRBD2 as a possible D gene (5 bases). V dropped 6 bases and J dropped 5 bases, with 11 bases sitting between them. CDR3 length: 13 amino acids. The germline V gene has CDR1 KGHSH and CDR2 LQKENI. The CDR3 bases are TGTGCCAGCTCCCCCCTGAGGGACAATGAGCAGTTCTTC. Its protein product is CASSPLRDNEQFF.

This clonotype was picked up many times. J is TRBJ1-2 and V is TRBV12-3 or TRBV12-4; weak D call: TRBD1 (5 bases). The CDR3 contains 13 residues. Deletions cut 3 bases from V and 8 bases from J, with 13 bases between. The CDR3 loop reads CASSLSGGGGYTF. The CDR3 bases are TGTGCCAGCAGTTTGTCCGGGGGAGGAGGCTACACCTTC.

In this sample, this clonotype turned up a few times. The chain couples TRBV10-3 to TRBJ2-3, with D tentatively TRBD1 (5 bases). The CDR3 contains 14 residues. CDR1 ENHRY and CDR2 SYGVKD come from the germline V gene. Deletions cut 6 bases from V and 0 bases from J, with 10 bases between. CDR3 in amino acids: CAIRGAFSTDTQYF. DNA of the CDR3: TGTGCCATCAGAGGGGCTTTTAGCACAGATACGCAGTATTTT.

This rearrangement joins TRBV7-6 to TRBJ2-2; D is unclear. The V end was cut by 5 bases, the J end by 4 bases, with 8 bases between. The CDR3 is 13 residues long. The V gene's germline CDR1 is SGHVS and CDR2 FNYEAQ. The CDR3 DNA is TGTGCCAGCAGCCCACGCCGCACCGGGGAGCTGTTTTTT. This codes for CASSPRRTGELFF.

This clonotype was counted ten times or more. V is TRBV6-6 and J is TRBJ1-1; D is unresolved. Germline values: CDR1 MNHNY, CDR2 SVGAGI (reference sequence). V dropped 6 bases and J dropped 10 bases, with 15 bases sitting between them. The CDR3 is made up of 12 amino acids. For the CDR3, the DNA is TGTGCCAGCAGGCGCAATGGGCCTGGAGCTTTCTTT. Translation: CASRRNGPGAFF.

This chain's CDR3 is CASSPPESRGRQYF. The CDR3 DNA follows: TGTGCCAGCTCACCACCGGAATCTAGGGGGAGGCAGTACTTC. The chain employs TRBV18 and TRBJ2-7, with a weak D call TRBD1 (6 bases). V shed 0 bases and J shed 9 bases, with 15 bases lying between them. Germline values: CDR1 KGHSH, CDR2 LQKENI. CDR3 size: 14 residues. Full variable domain (rest looked up from reference TRBV18 and TRBJ2-7): NAGVMQNPRHLVRRRGQEARLRCSPMKGHSHVYWYRQLPEEGLKFMVYLQKENIIDESGMPKERFSAEFPKEGPSILRIQQVVRGDSAAYFCASSPPESRGRQYFGPGTRLTVT.

V and J are TRBV27 and TRBJ2-7, with D possibly TRBD1 on 5 matching bases. The CDR3 runs 14 residues. V lost 3 bases to trimming and J lost 2 bases, with 11 bases between them. The V gene's germline CDR1 is MNHEY and CDR2 SMNVEV (reference sequence). The CDR3 spells CASSFSDRAYEQYF. Written as DNA, the CDR3 is TGTGCCAGCAGTTTCTCCGACAGAGCCTACGAGCAGTACTTC.

The rearrangement uses TRBV5-1 and TRBJ2-3, with 8 nucleotides matching TRBD1. The CDR3 covers 15 residues. CDR1 is SGHRS and CDR2 is YFSETQ in the germline V gene. J lost 3 bases, V lost 8 bases, and 11 bases had no gene match. The CDR3 coding sequence is TGCGCCAGTACCCGACAGGGGAGTGAAACAGATACGCAGTATTTT. The encoded protein is CASTRQGSETDTQYF.

This clonotype was counted at least ten times. This chain links TRBV7-9 with TRBJ2-3; D gene ambiguous. The V gene lost 1 base and the J gene lost 2 bases, with 13 bases spanning the gap. The CDR3 extends over 16 amino acids. Germline values: CDR1 SEHNR, CDR2 FQNEAQ (reference sequence). The CDR3 protein is CASSLELGILTDTQYF. The CDR3 region has the DNA TGTGCCAGCAGCTTAGAATTAGGTATCCTCACAGATACGCAGTATTTT.